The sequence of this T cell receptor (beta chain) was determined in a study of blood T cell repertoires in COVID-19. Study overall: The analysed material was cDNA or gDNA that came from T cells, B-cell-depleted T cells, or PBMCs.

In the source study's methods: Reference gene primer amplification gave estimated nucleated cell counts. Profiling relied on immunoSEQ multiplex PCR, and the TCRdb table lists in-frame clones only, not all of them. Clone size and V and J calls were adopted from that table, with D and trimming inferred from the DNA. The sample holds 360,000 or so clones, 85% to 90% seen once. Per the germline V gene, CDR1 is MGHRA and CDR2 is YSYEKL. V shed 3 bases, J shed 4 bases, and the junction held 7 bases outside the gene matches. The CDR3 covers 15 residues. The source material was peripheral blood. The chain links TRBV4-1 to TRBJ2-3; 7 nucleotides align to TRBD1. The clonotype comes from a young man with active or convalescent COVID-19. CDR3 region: CASSQTGLPADTQYF. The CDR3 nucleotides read TGCGCCAGCAGCCAGACAGGGTTACCAGCAGATACGCAGTATTTT.